This TCR beta chain was identified in a study of identical twins. Study-level results: Weaker excess sharing between twins was seen in beta out-of-frame sequences. It was out-of-frame TCR alpha sharing in monozygotic twins that models underestimated.

V lost 5 bases, J lost 6 bases, and 13 bases lay in between. CDR3 size: 12 residues. In germline, CDR1 is DFQATT, CDR2 SNEGSKA (reference sequence). Template switching created a universal primer site, and the cDNA included unique molecular identifiers. One entry per CDR3 protein results from TCRdb running MiXCR on the 5' RACE reads. The repertoire consists of around 530,000 distinct CDR3 sequences, with 13% to 15% occurring once and the leading ten covering more than 0.4%. A word on this clonotype: Its matching antigen is unknown.

These records were also assigned to another study, of yellow fever vaccine responses in identical twins. That paper states: The T cell response to vaccination in identical twins was reportedly partly convergent and partly personalized.

The chain couples TRBV20-1 to TRBJ1-2, with a weak D call TRBD1 (5 bases). The TCR comes from a woman in her late teens or twenties in good health. Sample: CD4+ T cells sorted from blood. The CDR3 here is CSAGEGSDGYTF. CDR3 sequence (DNA): TGCAGTGCTGGGGAGGGGAGCGATGGCTACACCTTC.